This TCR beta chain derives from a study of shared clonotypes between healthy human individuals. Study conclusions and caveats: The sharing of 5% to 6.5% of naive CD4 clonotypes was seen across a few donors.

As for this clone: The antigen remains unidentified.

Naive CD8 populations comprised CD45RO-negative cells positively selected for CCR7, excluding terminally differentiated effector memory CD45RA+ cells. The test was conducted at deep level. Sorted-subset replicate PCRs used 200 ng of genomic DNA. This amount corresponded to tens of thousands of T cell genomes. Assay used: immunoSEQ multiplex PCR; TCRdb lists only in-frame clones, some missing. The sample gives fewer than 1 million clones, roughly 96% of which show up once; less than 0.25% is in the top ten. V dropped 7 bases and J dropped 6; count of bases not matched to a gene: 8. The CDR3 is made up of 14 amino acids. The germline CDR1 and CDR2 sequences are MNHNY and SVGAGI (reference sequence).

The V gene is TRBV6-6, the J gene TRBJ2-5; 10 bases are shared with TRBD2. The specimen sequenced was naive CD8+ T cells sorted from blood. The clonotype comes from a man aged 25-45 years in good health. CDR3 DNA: TGTGCCAGCACTCTTCTAGCGGGAGTAAAGACCCAGTACTTC. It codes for CASTLLAGVKTQYF.